A single sample is the source of the 2 T cell receptor beta chains below, sequenced in a study of cytotoxic CD8 clonotypes in ibrutinib-treated CLL. Assay used: immunoSEQ multiplex PCR; TCRdb lists only in-frame clones, some missing. The data contain roughly 160,000 clones, approximately 80% of them singletons. The sample consisted of PBMCs, taken after 12 months of ibrutinib treatment. All receptors derive from a human donor with chronic lymphocytic leukemia.

This chain connects TRBV4-1 to TRBJ2-2; D perhaps matches TRBD1 (5 bases). V was cut by 7 bases and J by 2 bases, with 17 bases left in between. Germline V CDR1 and CDR2: MGHRA, YSYEKL. The CDR3 covers 16 residues. CDR3 region: CASKLSPDTNTGELFF. In DNA, the CDR3 is TGCGCCAGCAAACTCTCCCCGGACACAAACACCGGGGAGCTGTTTTTT.

The V gene is TRBV2, the J gene TRBJ2-2; 13 nucleotides agree with TRBD2. V shed 3 bases, J shed 7 bases, and the junction held 5 bases outside the gene matches. The CDR3 totals 16 residues. Germline V gene lookup returns CDR1 SNHLY and CDR2 FYNNEI. CDR3 DNA sequence: TGTGCCAGCAGTGACGGGACTAGCGGGGCCCTCGGGGAGCTGTTTTTT. It specifies CASSDGTSGALGELFF.